This TCR beta chain was sequenced for a study of blood T cells in healthy people across ages. This clonotype was seen more than once but under ten times. PCR was performed a second time for about 6 to 11 cycles using a sample-barcoded 5' primer and a J-beta primer mix. TCRdb re-called the 5' RACE reads through MiXCR, storing one row per CDR3 protein. The sample holds more than 900,000 distinct CDR3 sequences, about 25% seen once. The sample also formed part of further work on T cells of mothers and their children.

This TCR was recovered from a girl aged 2-10 years in good health. The sample consisted of blood.

The CDR3 region has the DNA TGTGCCAGCACAGACCCTGGACCTGAAGCTTTCTTT. Its protein is CASTDPGPEAFF. The chain carries TRBV2 and TRBJ1-1; D not certain. Germline CDR1 is SNHLY and CDR2 is FYNNEI. Between the trimmed V and J ends, which lost 7 bases and 6 bases, there was a span of 12 bases. The CDR3 is 12 residues long.